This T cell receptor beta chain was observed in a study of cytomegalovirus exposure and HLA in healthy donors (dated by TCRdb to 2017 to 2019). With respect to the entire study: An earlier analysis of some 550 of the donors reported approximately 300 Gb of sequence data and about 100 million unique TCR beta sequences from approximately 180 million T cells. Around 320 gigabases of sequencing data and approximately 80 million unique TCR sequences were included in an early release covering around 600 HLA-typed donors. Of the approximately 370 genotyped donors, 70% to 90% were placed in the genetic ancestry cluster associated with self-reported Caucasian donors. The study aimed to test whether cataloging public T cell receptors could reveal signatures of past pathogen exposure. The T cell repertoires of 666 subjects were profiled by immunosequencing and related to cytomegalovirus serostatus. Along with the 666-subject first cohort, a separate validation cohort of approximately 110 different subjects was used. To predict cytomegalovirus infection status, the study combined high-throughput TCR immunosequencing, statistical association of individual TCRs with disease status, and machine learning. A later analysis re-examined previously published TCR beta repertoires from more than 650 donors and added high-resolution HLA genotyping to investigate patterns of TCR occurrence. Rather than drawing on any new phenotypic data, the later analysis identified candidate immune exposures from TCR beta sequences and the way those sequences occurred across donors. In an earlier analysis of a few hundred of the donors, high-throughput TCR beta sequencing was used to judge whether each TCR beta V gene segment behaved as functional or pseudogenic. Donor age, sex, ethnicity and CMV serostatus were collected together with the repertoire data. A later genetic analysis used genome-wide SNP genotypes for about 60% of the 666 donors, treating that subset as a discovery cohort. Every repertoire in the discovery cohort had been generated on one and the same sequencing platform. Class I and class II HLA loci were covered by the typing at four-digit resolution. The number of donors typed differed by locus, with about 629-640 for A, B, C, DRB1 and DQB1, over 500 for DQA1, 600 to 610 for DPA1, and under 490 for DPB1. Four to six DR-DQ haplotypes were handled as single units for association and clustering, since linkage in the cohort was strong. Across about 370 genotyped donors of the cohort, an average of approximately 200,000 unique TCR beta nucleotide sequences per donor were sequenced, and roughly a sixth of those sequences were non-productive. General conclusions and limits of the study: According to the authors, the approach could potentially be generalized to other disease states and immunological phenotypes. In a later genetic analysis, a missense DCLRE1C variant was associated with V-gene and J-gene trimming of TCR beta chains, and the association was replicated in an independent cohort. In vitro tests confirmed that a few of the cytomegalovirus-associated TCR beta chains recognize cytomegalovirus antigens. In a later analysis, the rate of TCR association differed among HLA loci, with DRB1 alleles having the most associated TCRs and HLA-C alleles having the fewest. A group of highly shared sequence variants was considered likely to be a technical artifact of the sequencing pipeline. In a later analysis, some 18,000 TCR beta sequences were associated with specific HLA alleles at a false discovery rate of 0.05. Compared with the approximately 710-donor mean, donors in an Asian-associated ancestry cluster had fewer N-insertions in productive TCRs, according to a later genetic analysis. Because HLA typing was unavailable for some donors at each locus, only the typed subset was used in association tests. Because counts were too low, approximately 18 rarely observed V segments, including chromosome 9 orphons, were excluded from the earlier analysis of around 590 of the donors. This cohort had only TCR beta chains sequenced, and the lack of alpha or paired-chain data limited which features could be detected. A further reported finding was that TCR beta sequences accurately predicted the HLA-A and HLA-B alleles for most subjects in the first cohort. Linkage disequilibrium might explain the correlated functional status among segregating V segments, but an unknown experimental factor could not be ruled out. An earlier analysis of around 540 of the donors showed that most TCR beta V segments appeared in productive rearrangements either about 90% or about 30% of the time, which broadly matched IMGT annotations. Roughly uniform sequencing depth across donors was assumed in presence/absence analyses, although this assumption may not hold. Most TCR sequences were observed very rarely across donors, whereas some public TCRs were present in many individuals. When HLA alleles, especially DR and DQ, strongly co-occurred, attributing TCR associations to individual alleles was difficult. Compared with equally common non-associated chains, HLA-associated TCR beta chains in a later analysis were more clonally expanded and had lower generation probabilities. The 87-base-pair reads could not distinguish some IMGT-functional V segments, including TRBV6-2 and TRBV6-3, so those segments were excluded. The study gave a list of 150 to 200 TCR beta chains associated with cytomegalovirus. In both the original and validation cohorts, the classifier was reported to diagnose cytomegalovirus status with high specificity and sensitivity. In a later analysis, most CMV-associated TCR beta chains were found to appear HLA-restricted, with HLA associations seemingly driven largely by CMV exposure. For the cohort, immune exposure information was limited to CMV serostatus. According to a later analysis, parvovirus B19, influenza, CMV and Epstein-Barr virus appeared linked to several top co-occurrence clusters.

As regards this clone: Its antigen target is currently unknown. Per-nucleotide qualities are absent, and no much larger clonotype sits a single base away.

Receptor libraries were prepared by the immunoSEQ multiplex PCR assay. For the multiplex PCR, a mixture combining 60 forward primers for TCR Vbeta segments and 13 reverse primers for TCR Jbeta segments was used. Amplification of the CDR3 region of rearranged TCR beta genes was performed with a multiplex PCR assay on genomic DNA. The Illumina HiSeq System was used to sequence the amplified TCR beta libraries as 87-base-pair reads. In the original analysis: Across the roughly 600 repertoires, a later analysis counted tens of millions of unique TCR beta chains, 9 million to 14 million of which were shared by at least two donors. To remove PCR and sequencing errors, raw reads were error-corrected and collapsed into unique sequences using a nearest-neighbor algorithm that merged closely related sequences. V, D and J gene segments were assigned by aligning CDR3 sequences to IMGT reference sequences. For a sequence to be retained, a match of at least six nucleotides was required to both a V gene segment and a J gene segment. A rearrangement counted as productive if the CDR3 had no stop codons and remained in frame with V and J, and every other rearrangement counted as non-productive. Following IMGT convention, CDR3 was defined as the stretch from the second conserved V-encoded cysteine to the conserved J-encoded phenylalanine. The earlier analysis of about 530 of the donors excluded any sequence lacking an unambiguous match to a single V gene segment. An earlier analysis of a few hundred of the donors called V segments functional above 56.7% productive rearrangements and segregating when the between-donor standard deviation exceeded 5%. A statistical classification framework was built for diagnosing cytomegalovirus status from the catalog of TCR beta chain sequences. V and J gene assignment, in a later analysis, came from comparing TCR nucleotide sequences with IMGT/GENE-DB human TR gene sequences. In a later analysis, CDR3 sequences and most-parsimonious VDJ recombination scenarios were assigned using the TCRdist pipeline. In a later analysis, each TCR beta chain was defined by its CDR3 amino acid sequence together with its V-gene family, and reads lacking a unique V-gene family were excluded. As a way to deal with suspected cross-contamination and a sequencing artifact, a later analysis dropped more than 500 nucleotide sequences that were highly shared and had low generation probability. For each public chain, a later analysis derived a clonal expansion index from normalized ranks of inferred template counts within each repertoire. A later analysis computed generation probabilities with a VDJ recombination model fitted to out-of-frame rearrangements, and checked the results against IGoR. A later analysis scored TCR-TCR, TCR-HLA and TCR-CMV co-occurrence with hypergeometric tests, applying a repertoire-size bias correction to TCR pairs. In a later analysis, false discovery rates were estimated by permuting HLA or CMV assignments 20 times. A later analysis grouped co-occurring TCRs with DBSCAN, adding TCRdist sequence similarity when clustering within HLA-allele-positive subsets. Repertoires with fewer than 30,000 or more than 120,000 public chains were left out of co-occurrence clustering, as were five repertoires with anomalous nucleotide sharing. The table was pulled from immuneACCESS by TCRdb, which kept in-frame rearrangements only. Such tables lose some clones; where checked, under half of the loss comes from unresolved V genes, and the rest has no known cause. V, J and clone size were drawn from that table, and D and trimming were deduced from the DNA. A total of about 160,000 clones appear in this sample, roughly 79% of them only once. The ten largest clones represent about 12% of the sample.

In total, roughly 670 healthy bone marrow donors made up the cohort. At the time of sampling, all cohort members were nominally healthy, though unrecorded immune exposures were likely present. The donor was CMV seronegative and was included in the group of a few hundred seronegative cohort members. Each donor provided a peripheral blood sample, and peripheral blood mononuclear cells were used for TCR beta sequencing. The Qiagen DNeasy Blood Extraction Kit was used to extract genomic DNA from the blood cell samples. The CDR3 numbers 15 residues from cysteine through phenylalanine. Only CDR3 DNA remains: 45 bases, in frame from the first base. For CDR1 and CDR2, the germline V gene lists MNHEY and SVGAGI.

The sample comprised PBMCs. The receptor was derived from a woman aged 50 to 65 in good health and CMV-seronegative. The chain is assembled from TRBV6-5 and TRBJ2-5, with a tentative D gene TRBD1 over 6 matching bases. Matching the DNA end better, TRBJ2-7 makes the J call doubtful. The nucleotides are TGTGCCAGCAGTCGTTACAGGGCGGTCGAGTACGAGCAGTACTTC. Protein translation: CASSRYRAVEYEQYF.